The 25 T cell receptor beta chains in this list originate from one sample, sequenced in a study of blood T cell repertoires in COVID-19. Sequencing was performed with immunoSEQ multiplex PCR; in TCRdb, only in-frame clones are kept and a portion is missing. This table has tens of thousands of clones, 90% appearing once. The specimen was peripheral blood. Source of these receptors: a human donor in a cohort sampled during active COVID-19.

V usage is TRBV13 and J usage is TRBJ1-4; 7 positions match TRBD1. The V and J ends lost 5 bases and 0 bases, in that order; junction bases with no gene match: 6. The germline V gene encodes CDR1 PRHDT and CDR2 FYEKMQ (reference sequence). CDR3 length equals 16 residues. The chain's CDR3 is CASSNRQGSTNEKLFF. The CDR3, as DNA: TGTGCCAGCAGCAACCGACAGGGATCAACTAATGAAAAACTGTTTTTT.

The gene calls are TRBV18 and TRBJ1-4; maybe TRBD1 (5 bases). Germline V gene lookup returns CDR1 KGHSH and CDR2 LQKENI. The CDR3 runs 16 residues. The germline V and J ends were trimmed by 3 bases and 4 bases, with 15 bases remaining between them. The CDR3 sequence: CASSPSWGVGNEKLFF. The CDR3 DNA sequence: TGTGCCAGCTCACCGAGCTGGGGGGTTGGTAATGAAAAACTGTTTTTT. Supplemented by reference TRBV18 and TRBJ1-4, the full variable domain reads NAGVMQNPRHLVRRRGQEARLRCSPMKGHSHVYWYRQLPEEGLKFMVYLQKENIIDESGMPKERFSAEFPKEGPSILRIQQVVRGDSAAYFCASSPSWGVGNEKLFFGSGTQLSVL.

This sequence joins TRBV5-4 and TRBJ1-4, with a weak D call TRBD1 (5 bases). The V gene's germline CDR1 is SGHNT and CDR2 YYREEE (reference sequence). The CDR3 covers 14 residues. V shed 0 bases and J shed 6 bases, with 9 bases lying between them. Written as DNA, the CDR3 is TGTGCCAGCAGCTTGGCCGGGGGTTATGAAAAACTGTTTTTT. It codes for CASSLAGGYEKLFF.

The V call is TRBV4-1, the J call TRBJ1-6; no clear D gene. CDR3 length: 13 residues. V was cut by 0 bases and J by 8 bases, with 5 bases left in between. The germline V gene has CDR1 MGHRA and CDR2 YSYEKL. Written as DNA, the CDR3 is TGCGCCAGCAGCCAAGATCCATATTCACCCCTCCACTTT. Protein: CASSQDPYSPLHF.

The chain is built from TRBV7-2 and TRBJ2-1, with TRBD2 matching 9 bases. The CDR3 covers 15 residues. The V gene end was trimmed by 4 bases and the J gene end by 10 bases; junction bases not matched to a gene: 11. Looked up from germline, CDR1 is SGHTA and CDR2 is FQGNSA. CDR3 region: CASSSRASGMNEQFF. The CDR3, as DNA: TGTGCCAGCAGCTCGCGGGCTAGCGGGATGAACGAGCAGTTCTTC.

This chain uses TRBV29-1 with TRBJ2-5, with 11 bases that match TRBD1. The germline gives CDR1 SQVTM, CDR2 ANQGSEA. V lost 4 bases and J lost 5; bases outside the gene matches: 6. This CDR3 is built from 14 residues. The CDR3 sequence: CSVGTGGGRETQYF. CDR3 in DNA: TGCAGCGTTGGGACAGGGGGCGGCCGGGAGACCCAGTACTTC. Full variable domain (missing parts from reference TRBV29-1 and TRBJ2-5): SAVISQKPSRDICQRGTSLTIQCQVDSQVTMMFWYRQQPGQSLTLIATANQGSEATYESGFVIDKFPISRPNLTFSTLTVSNMSPEDSSIYLCSVGTGGGRETQYFGPGTRLLVL.

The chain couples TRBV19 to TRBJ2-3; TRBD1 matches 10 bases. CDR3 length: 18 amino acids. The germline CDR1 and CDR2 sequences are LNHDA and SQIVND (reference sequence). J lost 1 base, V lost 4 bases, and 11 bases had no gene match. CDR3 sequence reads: CASSREGQGTLGTDTQYF. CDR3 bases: TGTGCCAGTAGTAGGGAGGGACAGGGGACCTTGGGCACAGATACGCAGTATTTT.

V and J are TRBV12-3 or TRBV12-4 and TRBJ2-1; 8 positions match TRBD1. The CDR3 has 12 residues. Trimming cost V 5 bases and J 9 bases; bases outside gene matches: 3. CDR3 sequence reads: CASSPGGSEQFF. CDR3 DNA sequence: TGTGCCAGCAGTCCAGGGGGCAGTGAGCAGTTCTTC.

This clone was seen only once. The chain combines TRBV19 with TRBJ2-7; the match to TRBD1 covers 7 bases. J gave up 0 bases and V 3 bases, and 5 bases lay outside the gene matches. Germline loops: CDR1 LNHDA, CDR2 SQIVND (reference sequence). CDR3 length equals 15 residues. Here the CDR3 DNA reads TGTGCCAGTAGTATTTCCAGGGGGAGCTCCTACGAGCAGTACTTC. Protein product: CASSISRGSSYEQYF.

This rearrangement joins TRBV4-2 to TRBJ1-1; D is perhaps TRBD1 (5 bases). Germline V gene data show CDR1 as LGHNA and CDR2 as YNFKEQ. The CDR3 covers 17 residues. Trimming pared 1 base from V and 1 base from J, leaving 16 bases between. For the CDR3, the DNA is TGTGCCAGCAGCCAAGGAGAGTTCAGGGTCGAGAACACTGAAGCTTTCTTT. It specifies CASSQGEFRVENTEAFF.

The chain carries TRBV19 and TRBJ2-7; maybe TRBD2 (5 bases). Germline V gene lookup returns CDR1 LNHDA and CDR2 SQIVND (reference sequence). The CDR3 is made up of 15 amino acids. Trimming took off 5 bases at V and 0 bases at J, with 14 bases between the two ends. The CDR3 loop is CASSPTSGTSYEQYF. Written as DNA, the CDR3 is TGTGCCAGTAGTCCGACGAGCGGTACCTCCTACGAGCAGTACTTC. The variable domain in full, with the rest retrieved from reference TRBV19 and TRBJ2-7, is DGGITQSPKYLFRKEGQNVTLSCEQNLNHDAMYWYRQDPGQGLRLIYYSQIVNDFQKGDIAEGYSVSREKKESFPLTVTSAQKNPTAFYLCASSPTSGTSYEQYFGPGTRLTVT.

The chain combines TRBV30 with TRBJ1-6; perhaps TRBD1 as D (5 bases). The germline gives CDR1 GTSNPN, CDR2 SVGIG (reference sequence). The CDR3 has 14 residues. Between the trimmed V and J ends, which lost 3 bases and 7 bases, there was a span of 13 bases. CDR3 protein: CAWRGEQHNSPLHF. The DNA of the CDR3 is TGTGCCTGGAGAGGGGAACAACACAATTCACCCCTCCACTTT. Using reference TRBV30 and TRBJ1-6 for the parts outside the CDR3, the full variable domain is SQTIHQWPATLVQPVGSPLSLECTVEGTSNPNLYWYRQAAGRGLQLLFYSVGIGQISSEVPQNLSASRPQDRQFILSSKKLLLSDSGFYLCAWRGEQHNSPLHFGNGTRLTVT.

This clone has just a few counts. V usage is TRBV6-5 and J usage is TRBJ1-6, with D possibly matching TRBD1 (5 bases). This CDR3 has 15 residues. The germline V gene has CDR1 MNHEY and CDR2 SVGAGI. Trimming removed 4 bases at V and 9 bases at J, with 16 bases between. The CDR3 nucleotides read TGTGCCAGCAGTTCTCGACAGTCTCAGGGTTCACCCCTCCACTTT. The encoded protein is CASSSRQSQGSPLHF.

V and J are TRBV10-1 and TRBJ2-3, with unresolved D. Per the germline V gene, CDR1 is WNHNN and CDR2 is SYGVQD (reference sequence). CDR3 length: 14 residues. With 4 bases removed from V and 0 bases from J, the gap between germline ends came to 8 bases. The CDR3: CASSGQASTDTQYF. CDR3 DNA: TGCGCCAGCAGTGGGCAGGCAAGCACAGATACGCAGTATTTT.

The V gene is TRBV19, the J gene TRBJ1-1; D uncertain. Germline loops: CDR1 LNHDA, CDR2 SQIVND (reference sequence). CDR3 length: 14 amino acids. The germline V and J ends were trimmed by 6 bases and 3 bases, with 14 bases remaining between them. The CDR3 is CASSPSGPYTEAFF. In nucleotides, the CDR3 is TGTGCCAGTAGCCCTAGCGGACCTTACACTGAAGCTTTCTTT.

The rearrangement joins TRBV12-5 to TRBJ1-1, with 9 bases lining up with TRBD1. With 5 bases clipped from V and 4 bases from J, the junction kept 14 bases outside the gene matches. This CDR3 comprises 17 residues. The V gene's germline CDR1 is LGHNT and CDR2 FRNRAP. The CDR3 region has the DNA TGTGCTAGTGGTGGATTCCCGGGACAGGGAGACATCACTGAAGCTTTCTTT. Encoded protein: CASGGFPGQGDITEAFF.

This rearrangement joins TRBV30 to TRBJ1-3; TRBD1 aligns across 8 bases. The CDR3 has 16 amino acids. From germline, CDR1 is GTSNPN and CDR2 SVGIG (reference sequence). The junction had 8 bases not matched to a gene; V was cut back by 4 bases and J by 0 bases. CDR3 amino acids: CAWTVAGGISGNTIYF. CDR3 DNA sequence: TGTGCCTGGACCGTCGCAGGGGGCATCTCTGGAAACACCATATATTTT.

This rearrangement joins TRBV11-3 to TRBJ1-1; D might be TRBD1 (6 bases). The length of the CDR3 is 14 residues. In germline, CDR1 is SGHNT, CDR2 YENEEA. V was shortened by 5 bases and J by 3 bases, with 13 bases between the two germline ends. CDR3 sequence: CASSEQGVDTEAFF. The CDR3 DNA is TGTGCCAGCAGCGAACAGGGCGTTGACACTGAAGCTTTCTTT.

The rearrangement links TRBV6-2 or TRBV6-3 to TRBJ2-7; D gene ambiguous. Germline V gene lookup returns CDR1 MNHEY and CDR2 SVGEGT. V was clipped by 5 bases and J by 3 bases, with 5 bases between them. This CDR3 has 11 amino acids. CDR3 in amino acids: CASSPLYEQYF. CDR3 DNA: TGTGCCAGCAGTCCCCTCTACGAGCAGTACTTC.

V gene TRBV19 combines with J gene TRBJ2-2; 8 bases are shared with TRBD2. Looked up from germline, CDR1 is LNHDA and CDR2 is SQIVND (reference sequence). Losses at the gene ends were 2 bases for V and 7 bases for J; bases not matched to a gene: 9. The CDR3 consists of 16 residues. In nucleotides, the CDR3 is TGTGCCAGTAGTATACAGGGACTAGTTATCGGCGGGGAGCTGTTTTTT. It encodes CASSIQGLVIGGELFF.

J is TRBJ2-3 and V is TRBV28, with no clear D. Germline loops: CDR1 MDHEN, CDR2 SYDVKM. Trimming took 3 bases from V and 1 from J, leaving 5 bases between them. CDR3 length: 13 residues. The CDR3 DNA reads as TGTGCCAGCAGTTTCTTTCGCACAGATACGCAGTATTTT. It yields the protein CASSFFRTDTQYF.

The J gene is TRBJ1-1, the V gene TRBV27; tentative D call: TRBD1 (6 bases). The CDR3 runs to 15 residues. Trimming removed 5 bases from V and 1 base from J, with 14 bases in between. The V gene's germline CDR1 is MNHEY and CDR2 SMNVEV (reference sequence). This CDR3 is CASSTLQTGNTEAFF. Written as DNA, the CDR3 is TGTGCCAGCAGTACACTCCAGACAGGGAACACTGAAGCTTTCTTT.

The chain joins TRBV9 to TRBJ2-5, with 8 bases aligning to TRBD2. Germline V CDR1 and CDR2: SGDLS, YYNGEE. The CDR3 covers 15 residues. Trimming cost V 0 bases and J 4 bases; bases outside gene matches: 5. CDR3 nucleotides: TGTGCCAGCAGCGTAGTCGGGGGGGCCAGAGAGACCCAGTACTTC. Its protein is CASSVVGGARETQYF.

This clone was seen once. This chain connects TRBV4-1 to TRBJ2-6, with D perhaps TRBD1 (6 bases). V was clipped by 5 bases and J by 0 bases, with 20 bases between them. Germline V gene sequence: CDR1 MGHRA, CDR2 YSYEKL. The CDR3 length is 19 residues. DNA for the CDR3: TGCGCCAGCAGCATGCACAGGGCACAGACCCTCTCTGGGGCCAACGTCCTGACTTTC. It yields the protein CASSMHRAQTLSGANVLTF.

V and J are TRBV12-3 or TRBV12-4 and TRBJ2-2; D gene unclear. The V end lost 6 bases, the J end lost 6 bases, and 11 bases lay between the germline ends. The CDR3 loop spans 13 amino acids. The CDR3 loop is CASSVLHSGELFF. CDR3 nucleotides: TGTGCCAGCAGCGTACTTCATTCCGGGGAGCTGTTTTTT.